This T cell receptor beta chain derives from a study of monozygotic twins with inflammatory bowel disease. Overall study results and limits: Distinct T cell subtypes could not be told apart.

cDNA synthesis was performed in eight separate reactions for each sample. TCRdb re-called the 5' RACE reads and gives one entry per CDR3 protein, without DNA. This sample's clone table lists 400,000 or so distinct CDR3 sequences. Per the germline V gene, CDR1 is SGHRS and CDR2 is YFSETQ. CDR3 length equals 14 residues. For this clonotype: Antigen unknown.

The sample was blood. The source is a human donor with ulcerative colitis or Crohn's disease, or a healthy co-twin of an affected twin (not recorded which). The chain is built from TRBV5-1 and TRBJ2-3. CDR3 amino acids: CASSLGRLWDTQYF.